The 6 T cell receptor beta chains reported below all come from one sample, sequenced in a study of blood T cells in healthy people across ages. For the second PCR, which ran for roughly 6 to 12 cycles, a sample-barcoded 5' primer and a J-beta primer mix were used. TCRdb ran MiXCR on the 5' RACE reads and lists one entry per CDR3 protein. The table includes around 1,000,000 distinct CDR3 sequences, roughly a quarter detected once. These data were likewise used in another study, on T cells of mothers and their children.

The sample consisted of blood. These receptor sequences come from a girl aged 2 to 9 in good health.

This clonotype was found a few times. The chain is built from TRBV28 and TRBJ2-6; D is tentatively TRBD1 or TRBD2 (5 bases each). Trimming took off 6 bases at V and 4 bases at J, with 7 bases between the two ends. This CDR3 spans 13 amino acids. CDR1 is MDHEN, CDR2 SYDVKM, per germline. In nucleotides, the CDR3 is TGTGCCAGCAGGGGGGACGGGGCCAACGTCCTGACTTTC. This translates into CASRGDGANVLTF.

This clonotype turned up a few times. In DNA form, the CDR3 reads TGCGCCAGCAGCTTGGGACAGGACCGGGGCACTGAAGCTTTCTTT. Protein: CASSLGQDRGTEAFF. V is TRBV5-1 and J is TRBJ1-1, with TRBD1 as a possible D gene (6 bases). Trimming left V 0 bases short and J 4 bases short, with 13 bases between. Germline V gene lookup returns CDR1 SGHRS and CDR2 YFSETQ. The CDR3 has 15 residues.

V gene TRBV4-1 combines with J gene TRBJ2-2, with D uncertain. Germline V gene lookup returns CDR1 MGHRA and CDR2 YSYEKL. The CDR3 covers 14 residues. Trimming took 4 bases from V and 1 from J, leaving 7 bases between them. The CDR3 sequence is CASSRGENTGELFF. In nucleotides, the CDR3 is TGCGCCAGCAGCCGCGGAGAGAACACCGGGGAGCTGTTTTTT.

This clonotype was observed a few times. The chain joins TRBV6-1 to TRBJ2-1; no definite D call. Germline CDR1 is MNHNS and CDR2 is SASEGT. With 2 bases removed from V and 4 bases from J, the gap between germline ends came to 6 bases. The CDR3 runs to 13 residues. This chain's CDR3 is CASSETPYNEQFF. For the CDR3, the DNA is TGTGCCAGCAGTGAAACTCCTTACAATGAGCAGTTCTTC.

CDR3 bases: TGCGCCAGCAGCCAAGATTTAGAGAGTTTCTTCTATCTGAACACTGAAGCTTTCTTT. This codes for CASSQDLESFFYLNTEAFF. The chain links TRBV4-3 to TRBJ1-1, with D uncertain. Germline CDR1 and CDR2: LGHNA and YSLEER. V was trimmed by 0 bases and J by 0 bases, leaving 20 bases between them. The CDR3 runs 19 residues.

This chain links TRBV20-1 with TRBJ2-1; TRBD2 is a possible D gene (6 bases). V dropped 6 bases and J dropped 2 bases, with 17 bases sitting between them. The CDR3 has 15 residues. CDR1 is DFQATT and CDR2 is SNEGSKA in the germline V gene (reference sequence). The CDR3 DNA sequence: TGCAGTGCCAACCCGGGACTCTCCACCTACAATGAGCAGTTCTTC. Translated, it gives CSANPGLSTYNEQFF.